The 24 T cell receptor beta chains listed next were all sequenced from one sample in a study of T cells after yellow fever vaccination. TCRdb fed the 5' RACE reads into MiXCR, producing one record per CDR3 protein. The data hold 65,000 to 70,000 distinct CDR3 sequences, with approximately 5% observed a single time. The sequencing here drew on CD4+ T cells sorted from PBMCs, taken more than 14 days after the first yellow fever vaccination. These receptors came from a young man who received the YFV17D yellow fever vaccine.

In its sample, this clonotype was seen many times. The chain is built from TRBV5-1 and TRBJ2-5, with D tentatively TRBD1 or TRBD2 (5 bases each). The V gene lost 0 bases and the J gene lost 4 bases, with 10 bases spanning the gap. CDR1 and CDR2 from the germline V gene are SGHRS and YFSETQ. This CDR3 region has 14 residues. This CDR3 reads CASSLGQRGETQYF. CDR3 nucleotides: TGCGCCAGCAGCTTGGGACAGAGGGGAGAGACCCAGTACTTC.

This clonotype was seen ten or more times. The DNA of the CDR3 is TGCAGTGCTAGACTGGGCGGGGGAACCCCAGATACGCAGTATTTT. Its protein product is CSARLGGGTPDTQYF. The chain recombines TRBV20-1 with TRBJ2-3; TRBD2 matches at 7 bases. Germline V gene data show CDR1 as DFQATT and CDR2 as SNEGSKA (reference sequence). This CDR3 spans 15 amino acids. V lost 2 bases and J lost 4; bases outside the gene matches: 9.

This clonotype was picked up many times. CDR3 residues: CASSRKGDSTDTQYF. DNA for the CDR3: TGCGCCAGCAGCCGGAAGGGGGACAGCACAGATACGCAGTATTTT. This sequence joins TRBV5-1 and TRBJ2-3, with a weak D call TRBD1 (6 bases). The germline V gene encodes CDR1 SGHRS and CDR2 YFSETQ. V gave up 4 bases and J gave up 0 bases, with 12 bases separating them. The CDR3 has 15 amino acids.

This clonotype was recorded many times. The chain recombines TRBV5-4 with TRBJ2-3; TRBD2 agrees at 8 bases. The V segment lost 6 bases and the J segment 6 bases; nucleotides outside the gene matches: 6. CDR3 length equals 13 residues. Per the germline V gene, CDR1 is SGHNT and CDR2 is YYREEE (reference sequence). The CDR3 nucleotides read TGTGCCAGCAAGAATAGCGGGGTGGATACGCAGTATTTT. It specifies CASKNSGVDTQYF.

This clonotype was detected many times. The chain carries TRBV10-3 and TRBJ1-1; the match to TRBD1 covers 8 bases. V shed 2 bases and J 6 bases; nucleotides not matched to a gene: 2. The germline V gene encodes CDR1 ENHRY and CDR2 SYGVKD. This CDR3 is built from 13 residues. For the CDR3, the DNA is TGTGCCATCAGTGAGGAGACAGGGGCTGAAGCTTTCTTT. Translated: CAISEETGAEAFF.

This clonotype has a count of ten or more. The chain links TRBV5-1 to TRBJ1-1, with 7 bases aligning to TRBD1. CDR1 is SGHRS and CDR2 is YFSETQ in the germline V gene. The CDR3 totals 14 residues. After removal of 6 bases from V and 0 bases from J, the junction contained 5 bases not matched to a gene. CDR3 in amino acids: CASKGQNMNTEAFF. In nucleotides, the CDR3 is TGCGCCAGCAAGGGACAGAACATGAACACTGAAGCTTTCTTT.

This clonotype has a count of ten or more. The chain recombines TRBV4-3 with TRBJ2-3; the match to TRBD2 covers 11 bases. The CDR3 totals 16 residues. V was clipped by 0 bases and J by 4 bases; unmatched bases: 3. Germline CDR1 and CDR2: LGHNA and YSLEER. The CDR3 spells CASSQDLAGGSDTQYF. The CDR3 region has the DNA TGCGCCAGCAGCCAAGACCTAGCGGGGGGTTCAGATACGCAGTATTTT.

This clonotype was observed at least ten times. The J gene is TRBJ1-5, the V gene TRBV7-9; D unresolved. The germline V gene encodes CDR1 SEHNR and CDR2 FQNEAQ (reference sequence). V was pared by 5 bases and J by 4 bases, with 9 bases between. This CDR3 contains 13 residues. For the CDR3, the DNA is TGTGCCAGCAGCCCCACAGAAAATCAGCCCCAGCATTTT. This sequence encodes CASSPTENQPQHF.

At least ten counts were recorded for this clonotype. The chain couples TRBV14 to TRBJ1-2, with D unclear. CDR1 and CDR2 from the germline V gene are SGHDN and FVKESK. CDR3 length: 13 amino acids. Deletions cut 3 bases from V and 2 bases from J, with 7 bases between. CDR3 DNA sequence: TGTGCCAGCAGCCACGAGAAAAACTATGGCTACACCTTC. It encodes CASSHEKNYGYTF.

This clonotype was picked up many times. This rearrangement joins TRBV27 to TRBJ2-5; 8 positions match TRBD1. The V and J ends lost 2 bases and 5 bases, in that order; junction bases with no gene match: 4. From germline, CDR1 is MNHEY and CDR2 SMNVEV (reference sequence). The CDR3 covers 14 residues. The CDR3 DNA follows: TGTGCCAGCAGTTTACAGGGGGCGGATGAGACCCAGTACTTC. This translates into CASSLQGADETQYF.

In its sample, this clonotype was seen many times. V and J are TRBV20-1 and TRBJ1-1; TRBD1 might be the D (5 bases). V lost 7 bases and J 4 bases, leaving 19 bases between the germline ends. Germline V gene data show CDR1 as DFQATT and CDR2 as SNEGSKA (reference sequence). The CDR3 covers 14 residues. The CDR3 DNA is TGCAGTGGTATCCCTGGAGGGGTGGGCACTGAAGCTTTCTTT. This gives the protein CSGIPGGVGTEAFF.

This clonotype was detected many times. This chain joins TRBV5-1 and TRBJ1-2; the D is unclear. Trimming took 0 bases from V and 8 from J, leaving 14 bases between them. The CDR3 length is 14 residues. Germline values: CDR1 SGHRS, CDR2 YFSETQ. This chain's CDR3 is CASSLDSRVTGYTF. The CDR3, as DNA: TGCGCCAGCAGCTTGGACAGCCGAGTAACGGGCTACACCTTC.

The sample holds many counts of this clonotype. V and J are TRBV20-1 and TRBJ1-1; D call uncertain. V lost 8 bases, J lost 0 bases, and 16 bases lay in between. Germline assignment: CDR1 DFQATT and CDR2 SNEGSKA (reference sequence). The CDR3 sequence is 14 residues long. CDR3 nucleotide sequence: TGCAGTCCCCTAAGTGGGGTAATGAACACTGAAGCTTTCTTT. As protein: CSPLSGVMNTEAFF.

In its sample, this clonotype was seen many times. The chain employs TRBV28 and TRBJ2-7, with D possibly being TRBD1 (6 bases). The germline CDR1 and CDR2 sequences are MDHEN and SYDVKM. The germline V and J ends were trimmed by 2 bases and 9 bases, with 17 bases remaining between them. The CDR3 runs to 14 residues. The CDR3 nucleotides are TGTGCCAGCAGTTTACCGGGACAAATTTTGCTGCAGTACTTC. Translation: CASSLPGQILLQYF.

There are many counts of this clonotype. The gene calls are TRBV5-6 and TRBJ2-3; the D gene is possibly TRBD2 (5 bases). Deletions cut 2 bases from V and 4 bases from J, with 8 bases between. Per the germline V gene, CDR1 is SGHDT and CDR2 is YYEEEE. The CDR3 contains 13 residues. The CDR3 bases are TGTGCCAGCAGCTTTAATAGCGCAGATACGCAGTATTTT. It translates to CASSFNSADTQYF.

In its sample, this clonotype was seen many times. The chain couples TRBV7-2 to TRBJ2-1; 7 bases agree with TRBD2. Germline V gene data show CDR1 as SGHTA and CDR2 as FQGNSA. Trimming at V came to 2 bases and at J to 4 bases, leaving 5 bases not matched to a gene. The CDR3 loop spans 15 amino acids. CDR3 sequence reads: CASSLWGGVYNEQFF. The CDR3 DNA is TGTGCCAGCAGCTTATGGGGGGGGGTTTACAATGAGCAGTTCTTC.

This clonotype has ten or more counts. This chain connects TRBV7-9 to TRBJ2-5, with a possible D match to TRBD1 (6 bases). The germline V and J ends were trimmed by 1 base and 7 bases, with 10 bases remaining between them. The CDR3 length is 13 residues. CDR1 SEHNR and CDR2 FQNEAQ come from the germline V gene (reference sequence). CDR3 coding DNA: TGTGCCAGCAGCTTAGGCTTACAGGGGACCCAGTACTTC. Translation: CASSLGLQGTQYF.

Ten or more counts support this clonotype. The CDR3 nucleotides are TGCGCCAGCAGCCCAGGGAGCTCTGGAAACACCATATATTTT. This sequence encodes CASSPGSSGNTIYF. The chain joins TRBV5-1 to TRBJ1-3, with D possibly TRBD1 on 5 matching bases. This CDR3 has 14 residues. The germline CDR1 and CDR2 sequences are SGHRS and YFSETQ. V lost 4 bases and J 0 bases, leaving 8 bases between the germline ends.

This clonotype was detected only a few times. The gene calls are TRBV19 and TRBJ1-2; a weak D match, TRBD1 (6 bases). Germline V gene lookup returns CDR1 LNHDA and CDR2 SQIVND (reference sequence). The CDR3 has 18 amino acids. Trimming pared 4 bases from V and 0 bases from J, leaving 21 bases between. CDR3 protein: CASSTSGTQHQANYGYTF. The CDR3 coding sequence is TGTGCCAGTAGTACCTCCGGGACACAACATCAAGCTAACTATGGCTACACCTTC.

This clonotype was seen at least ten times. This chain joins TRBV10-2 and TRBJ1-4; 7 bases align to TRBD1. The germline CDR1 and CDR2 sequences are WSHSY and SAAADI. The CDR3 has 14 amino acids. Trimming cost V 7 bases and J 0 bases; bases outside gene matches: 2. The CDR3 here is CASKGAATNEKLFF. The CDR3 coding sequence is TGCGCCAGCAAGGGGGCAGCAACTAATGAAAAACTGTTTTTT.

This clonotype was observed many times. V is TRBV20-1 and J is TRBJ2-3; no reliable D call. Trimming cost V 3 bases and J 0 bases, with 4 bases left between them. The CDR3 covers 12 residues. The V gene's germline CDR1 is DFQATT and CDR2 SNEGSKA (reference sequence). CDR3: CSARTSTDTQYF. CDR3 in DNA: TGCAGTGCTAGGACTAGCACAGATACGCAGTATTTT.

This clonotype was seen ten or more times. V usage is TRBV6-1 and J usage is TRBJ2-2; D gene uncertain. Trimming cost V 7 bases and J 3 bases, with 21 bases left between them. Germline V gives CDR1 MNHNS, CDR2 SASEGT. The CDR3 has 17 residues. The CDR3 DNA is TGTGCCAGCACCGACGCCCCCTCGCTAAGGGACACCGGGGAGCTGTTTTTT. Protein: CASTDAPSLRDTGELFF.

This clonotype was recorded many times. CDR3 amino acids: CASSLRPDYEQYF. The CDR3 coding sequence is TGCGCCAGCAGCTTAAGACCAGACTACGAGCAGTACTTC. This chain links TRBV5-1 with TRBJ2-7, with D unclear. CDR1 and CDR2 from the germline V gene are SGHRS and YFSETQ. Deletions cut 2 bases from V and 3 bases from J, with 9 bases between. This CDR3 has 13 residues.

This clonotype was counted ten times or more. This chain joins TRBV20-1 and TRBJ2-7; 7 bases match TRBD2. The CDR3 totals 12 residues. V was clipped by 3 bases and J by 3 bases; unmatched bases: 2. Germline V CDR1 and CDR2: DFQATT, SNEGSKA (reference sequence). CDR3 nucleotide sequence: TGCAGTGCTAGTCCTAGCGGCTACGAGCAGTACGTC. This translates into CSASPSGYEQYV.